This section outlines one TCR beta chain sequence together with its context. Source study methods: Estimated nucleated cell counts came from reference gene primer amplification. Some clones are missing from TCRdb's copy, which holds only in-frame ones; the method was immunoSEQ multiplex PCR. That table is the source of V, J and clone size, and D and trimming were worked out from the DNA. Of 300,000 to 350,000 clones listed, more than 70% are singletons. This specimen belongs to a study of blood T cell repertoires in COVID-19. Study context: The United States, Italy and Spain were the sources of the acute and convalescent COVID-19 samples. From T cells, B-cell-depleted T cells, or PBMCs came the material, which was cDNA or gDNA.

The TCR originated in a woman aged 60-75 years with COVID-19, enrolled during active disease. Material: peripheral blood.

CDR3 DNA sequence: TGCGCCAGCAGCTTGTGGGAGGGGCAAGAGACCCAGTACTTC. Amino acid sequence: CASSLWEGQETQYF. The chain carries TRBV5-1 and TRBJ2-5, with 7 bases aligning to TRBD2. V was pared by 1 base and J by 2 bases, with 2 bases of the junction left unmatched. The CDR3 length is 14 residues. Germline lookup yields CDR1 SGHRS and CDR2 YFSETQ. The complete variable domain, with remaining parts taken from reference TRBV5-1 and TRBJ2-5, reads KAGVTQTPRYLIKTRGQQVTLSCSPISGHRSVSWYQQTPGQGLQFLFEYFSETQRNKGNFPGRFSGRQFSNSRSEMNVSTLELGDSALYLCASSLWEGQETQYFGPGTRLLVL.